This paragraph reports one TCR beta chain. Its antigen is still unknown. The authors prepared the TCRbeta library with unique molecular identifiers. TCRdb fed the PCR reads into MiXCR, producing one record per CDR3 protein. The top ten clones hold roughly 5.8% of a sample with around 250,000 distinct CDR3 sequences, around 7.5% of them seen once. This sample was taken from a study of T-cell reconstitution after alpha-beta-depleted transplantation in children. Study-level findings and limits: T-cell numbers and diversity one year post-transplant derived largely from freshly generated T cells. Reports say that about two months after transplant, the alpha-beta T cells came out of several hundred graft clones that had expanded.

The CDR3 is 14 amino acids. V was cut by 4 bases and J by 7 bases, with 14 bases left in between. Germline assignment: CDR1 SNHLY and CDR2 FYNNEI. The chain recombines TRBV2 with TRBJ2-1; no clear D. Sequences were derived from PBMCs, mostly from graft donor cells, sampled 180 days after TCRalphabeta/CD19-depleted stem cell transplant. The receptor was isolated from a male patient between 5 and 17 years old who had a stem cell transplant for acute lymphoblastic leukemia, so the T cells may come from the graft donor. The CDR3 sequence: CASSGSTTRNEQFF. Here the CDR3 DNA reads TGTGCCAGCAGTGGCTCAACAACGAGGAATGAGCAGTTCTTC. The variable domain in full, completed from reference TRBV2 and TRBJ2-1, reads EPEVTQTPSHQVTQMGQEVILRCVPISNHLYFYWYRQILGQKVEFLVSFYNNEISEKSEIFDDQFSVERPDGSNFTLKIRSTKLEDSAMYFCASSGSTTRNEQFFGPGTRLTVL.